This T cell receptor (beta chain) was found in a study of graft-versus-host responses after intestinal transplantation. The wider study: Each recipient received a multivisceral, liver-intestinal, or isolated intestinal graft.

TCRdb keeps only in-frame clones here, not all; method: immunoSEQ multiplex PCR. There are tens of thousands of clones in the sample; roughly 90% occur only once, and roughly 2.5% lies in the top ten. Turning to this clone: The antigen is unknown. One end of the junction does not line up with germline, which may come from a read error.

The study, taken as a whole, reports: Declines in HvG clones occurring early post-transplant were associated with peak circulating GvH clone levels. Recipient marrow held GvH clones, some first seen in ileum or blood.

The receptor was derived from a human donor who received an intestinal transplant. The sequenced sample was unstimulated CD8+ T cells sorted from spleen or lymph node cells, obtained before intestinal transplant.

CDR3 protein: CASSPGTGDLEQYF. CDR3 DNA: TGTGCTAGCAGCCCCGGGACAGGGGATTTGGAGCAGTACTTC. The V and J genes are TRBV7-7 and TRBJ2-7, with 10 bases matching TRBD1. Germline CDR1 is SSHAT and CDR2 is FNYEAQ (reference sequence). The CDR3 spans 14 residues. Together with reference TRBV7-7 and TRBJ2-7, the CDR3 gives the full variable domain: GAGVSQSPRYKVTKRGQDVTLRCDPISSHATLYWYQQALGQGPEFLTYFNYEAQPDKSGLPSDRFSAERPEGSISTLTIQRTEQRDSAMYRCASSPGTGDLEQYFGPGTRLTVT.